Sequencing of this TCR beta chain was carried out in a study of shared clonotypes between healthy human individuals. Study results and caveats: A handful of donors shared about 4.5% of their naive CD4 clonotypes.

A note on this clone: Its antigen is unknown.

The assay was immunoSEQ multiplex PCR, and TCRdb's table has in-frame clones only and misses some. The sample gives 700,000 to 950,000 clones, approximately 96% of which show up once; under 0.3% is in the top ten. Losses at the gene ends were 7 bases for V and 1 base for J; bases not matched to a gene: 3. In germline, CDR1 is MNHEY, CDR2 SMNVEV (reference sequence). The CDR3 contains 14 residues. CD45RO negativity and positive selection for CCR7 defined naive CD8 cells, a population that excluded terminally differentiated effector memory CD45RA+ cells. This sequence joins TRBV27 and TRBJ2-1; 8 bases fit TRBD2. The sequenced sample was naive CD8+ T cells sorted from blood. The receptor was isolated from a young man in good health. CDR3 sequence: CASTPSGSYNEQFF. The CDR3 bases are TGTGCCAGCACCCCTAGCGGGTCCTACAATGAGCAGTTCTTC.